Listed below are T cell receptor beta chains from one sample, sequenced in a study of T cells in Graves' hyperthyroidism and ophthalmopathy. TCRdb analysed the multiplex PCR reads with MiXCR anew, one entry per CDR3 protein. Of 450,000 to 700,000 distinct CDR3 sequences in the sample, approximately 44% were seen once. Material for sequencing was peripheral blood or thyroid tissue (not recorded which). All receptors come from a woman aged 18-35 years with Graves' hyperthyroidism. The CDR3 runs from the conserved cysteine through the conserved F or W. D genes are given only for firm matches. Rows may omit the clone size; those that give it use once, few, many or a size class.

size	J	D	V	DNA	CDR3
.	TRBJ2-3	TRBD2	TRBV11-2	TGTGCCAGCAGCTCCCTAGCGGGGAACACAGATACGCAGTATTTT	CASSSLAGNTDTQYF
few	TRBJ1-6	TRBD1	TRBV12-3/TRBV12-4	TGTGCCAGCACCCGGGACAGGGGTACACCCCTCCACTTT	CASTRDRGTPLHF
.	TRBJ1-1	.	TRBV20-1	TGCAGTGCGGAGGACGGTGACACTGAAGCTTTCTTT	CSAEDGDTEAFF
.	TRBJ2-3	.	TRBV24-1	TGTGCCGCCAGTGATCCCGGGAGTACAGATACGCAGTATTTT	CAASDPGSTDTQYF
many	TRBJ1-2	.	TRBV7-9	TGTGCCAGCAACCTGTCGGGTGGCTACACCTTC	CASNLSGGYTF
many	TRBJ2-7	TRBD1	TRBV10-1	TGCGCCAGCAGTAAGCCCTGGACAGGGATAGCCTACGAGCAGTACTTC	CASSKPWTGIAYEQYF
.	TRBJ1-5	TRBD1	TRBV24-1	TGTGCCACCAGTGAGGACAGGGACTACGATAGCAATCAGCCCCAGCATTTT	CATSEDRDYDSNQPQHF
.	TRBJ2-7	TRBD1	TRBV5-1	TGCGCCCCGCTCACACAGGGGAGTTACGAGCAGTACTTC	CAPLTQGSYEQYF
.	TRBJ2-2	TRBD2	TRBV19	TGTGCCAGCGGACTAGCGGGACCGAACACCGGGGAGCTGTTTTTT	CASGLAGPNTGELFF
many	TRBJ1-2	.	TRBV12-3/TRBV12-4	TGTGCCAGCAGTTTAGAGGGTACTCATGGCTACACCTTC	CASSLEGTHGYTF
.	TRBJ1-2	.	TRBV6-1	TGTGCCAGCAGTGAAGGTGCAGGCTATAGCTACACCTTC	CASSEGAGYSYTF
.	TRBJ2-7	TRBD2	TRBV7-9	TGTGCCAGCACACGGGGAAGCGGTAGCGGGAGGGGCGAGCAGTACTTC	CASTRGSGSGRGEQYF
many	TRBJ2-7	TRBD1	TRBV9	TGTGCCAGCAGCCCAACGGGACAGGACTACGAGCAGTACTTC	CASSPTGQDYEQYF
many	TRBJ2-7	.	TRBV13	TGTGCCAGCAGGTCCGCTGGGGCGGGCCAATACGAGCAGTACTTC	CASRSAGAGQYEQYF
few	TRBJ2-7	.	TRBV2	TGTGCCAGCAGCGCCGGGACGGGAACCTACGGGCAGTACTTC	CASSAGTGTYGQYF
.	TRBJ1-2	TRBD1	TRBV7-8	TGTGCCAGCAGCTCGACAGGGGACGGGTCTGGCTACACCTTC	CASSSTGDGSGYTF
.	TRBJ2-7	TRBD1	TRBV9	TGTGCCAGCAGCGTAGTATCCGGGACAGGGGATCTCAACGAGCAGTACTTC	CASSVVSGTGDLNEQYF
many	TRBJ1-4	TRBD1	TRBV4-1	TGCGCCAGCAGCCTGAAGAGGCAGGGGGCTGTAAAACTGTTTTTT	CASSLKRQGAVKLFF
many	TRBJ1-3	TRBD1	TRBV6-5	TGTGCCAGCAGTAACAGGTGGGACAGCGGAGGAAACACCATATATTTT	CASSNRWDSGGNTIYF
.	TRBJ1-5	.	TRBV2	TGTGCCAGCAGTGCTAGAGATCCCACTAGCAATCAGCCCCAGCATTTT	CASSARDPTSNQPQHF
few	TRBJ2-1	.	TRBV19	TGTGCCAGTAGTATACAGGGAAACTACTACAATGAGCAGTTCTTC	CASSIQGNYYNEQFF
many	TRBJ2-7	TRBD1	TRBV4-1	TGCGCCAGCAGCCAAGACGGGGACAGGGGGCGAAGAGAGCAGTACTTC	CASSQDGDRGRREQYF
few	TRBJ1-6	.	TRBV7-9	TGTGCCAGCAGTGCCAGAGTCGGGGGCGCGAAATTGGATTCACCCCTCCACTTT	CASSARVGGAKLDSPLHF
.	TRBJ2-2	.	TRBV10-2	TGCGCCAGCAGTGAGTACGGGAGTGCCGGGGAGCTGTTTTTT	CASSEYGSAGELFF
.	TRBJ1-5	.	TRBV20-1	TGCAGTGCTTTGGGGGCTAGCGGGAGGGCCCAGCATTTT	CSALGASGRAQHF
many	TRBJ2-7	TRBD1	TRBV7-3	TGTGCCAGCAGCTTAATGGGACAGGACTACGAGCAGTACTTC	CASSLMGQDYEQYF
.	TRBJ2-5	TRBD2	TRBV2	TGTGCCAGCAGATTGGCGGGAGGGGGATCGTACCAAGAGACCCAGTACTTC	CASRLAGGGSYQETQYF
many	TRBJ1-1	.	TRBV4-2	TGTGCCAGCAGCCTCAAAGCAGCAGAGAACACTGAAGCTTTCTTT	CASSLKAAENTEAFF
.	TRBJ1-1	.	TRBV30	TGTGCCTGGAGTGTGGCGGGGAACACTGAAGCTTTCTTT	CAWSVAGNTEAFF
.	TRBJ2-7	.	TRBV29-1	TGCAGCGATGACGATACCTACGAGCAGTACTTC	CSDDDTYEQYF
.	TRBJ2-7	.	TRBV9	TGTGCCAGCAGCTTCGGGGTAGGGCCCACCGCAACCAATCAGGGCTTC	CASSFGVGPTATNQGF
many	TRBJ1-2	.	TRBV2	TGTGCCAGCAGGGAACGGGACTTTACAAACTATGGCTACACCTTC	CASRERDFTNYGYTF
.	TRBJ1-5	.	TRBV4-1	TGCGCCAGCAGCCCCCGGCTCAATAGCAATCAGCCCCAGCATTTT	CASSPRLNSNQPQHF
many	TRBJ1-5	.	TRBV3-1	TGTGCCAGCAGCCAAGATCCCTGGGGCAATCAGCCCCAGCATTTT	CASSQDPWGNQPQHF
once	TRBJ2-3	.	TRBV28	TGTGCCAGCAGCACGAACCGTGGGGGCACAGATACGCAGTATTTT	CASSTNRGGTDTQYF